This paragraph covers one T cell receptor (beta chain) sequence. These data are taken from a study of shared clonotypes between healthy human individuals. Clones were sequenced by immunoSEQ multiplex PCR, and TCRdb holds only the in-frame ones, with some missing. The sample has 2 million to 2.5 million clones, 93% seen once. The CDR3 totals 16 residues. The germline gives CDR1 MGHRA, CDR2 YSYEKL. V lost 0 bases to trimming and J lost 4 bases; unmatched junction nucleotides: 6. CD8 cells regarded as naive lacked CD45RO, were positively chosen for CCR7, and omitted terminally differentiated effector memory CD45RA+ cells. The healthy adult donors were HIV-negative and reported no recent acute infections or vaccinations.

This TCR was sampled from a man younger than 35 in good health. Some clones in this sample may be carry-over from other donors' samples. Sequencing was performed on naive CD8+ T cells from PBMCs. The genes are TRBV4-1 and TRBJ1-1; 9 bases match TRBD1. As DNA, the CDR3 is TGCGCCAGCAGCCAAGATCCGGACAGGGGTTCCACTGAAGCTTTCTTT. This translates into CASSQDPDRGSTEAFF.